These 27 T cell receptor beta chains share one sample of origin, sequenced in a study of CD8+ T cells in alopecia areata. Extracted from the samples, RNA was reverse transcribed into cDNA to serve as the sequencing template. Sequenced by immunoSEQ multiplex PCR; TCRdb stores in-frame clones only, minus some. The sample contains around 120,000 clones, more than 30% of which appear only once. Sequencing input: CD4+ T cells sorted from blood. Receptor source: a human donor with alopecia areata.

V is TRBV10-3 and J is TRBJ2-1, with 10 bases fitting TRBD2. Unmatched junction bases numbered 1, after V lost 3 bases and J lost 5 bases. This CDR3 spans 14 amino acids. From germline, CDR1 is ENHRY and CDR2 SYGVKD. The CDR3 DNA is TGTGCCATCAGTGAAGGACTAGCGGACAATGAGCAGTTCTTC. Translating it yields CAISEGLADNEQFF.

The chain is built from TRBV30 and TRBJ2-1; D gene ambiguous. Germline values: CDR1 GTSNPN, CDR2 SVGIG (reference sequence). With 0 bases removed from V and 14 bases from J, the gap between germline ends came to 11 bases. This CDR3 contains 11 residues. The CDR3 coding sequence is TGTGCCTGGAGTGTAAGGGAAAGGGAGTTCTTC. This encodes CAWSVREREFF.

V usage is TRBV11-2 and J usage is TRBJ2-2, with a possible D match to TRBD2 (5 bases). Germline V gene lookup returns CDR1 SGHAT and CDR2 FQNNGV. The CDR3 consists of 15 residues. With 11 bases removed from V and 2 bases from J, the gap between germline ends came to 18 bases. The CDR3 DNA sequence: TGTGCCGGACTTGGTGGAACTCTAAACACCGGGGAGCTGTTTTTT. This translates into CAGLGGTLNTGELFF.

The V and J genes are TRBV29-1 and TRBJ2-7; tentatively, D is TRBD1 (5 bases). V lost 7 bases, J lost 3 bases, and 28 bases lay in between. From germline, CDR1 is SQVTM and CDR2 ANQGSEA. The CDR3 totals 17 residues. CDR3 bases: TGCAGCGCCTCCGAAAGGGGCCTAGAATTAGAGCGCTACGAGCAGTACTTC. As protein: CSASERGLELERYEQYF.

The chain combines TRBV6-5 with TRBJ1-1, with TRBD1 matching over 10 bases. Germline V gene sequence: CDR1 MNHEY, CDR2 SVGAGI. The CDR3 sequence is 14 residues long. J gave up 6 bases and V 6 bases, and 7 bases lay outside the gene matches. The CDR3: CASSWTGGNAEAFF. The CDR3 coding sequence is TGTGCCAGCAGCTGGACAGGGGGAAATGCTGAAGCTTTCTTT.

The rearrangement joins TRBV28 to TRBJ2-5; D gene ambiguous. With 3 bases removed from V and 0 bases from J, the gap between germline ends came to 11 bases. There are 15 residues in the CDR3. CDR1 is MDHEN, CDR2 SYDVKM, per germline. The DNA of the CDR3 is TGTGCCAGCAGTTTGAAGACTTGGTACCAAGAGACCCAGTACTTC. Residues: CASSLKTWYQETQYF.

This CDR3 is CASEGLAGGSYNEQFF. CDR3 bases: TGTGCCAGCGAGGGACTAGCGGGAGGTTCCTACAATGAGCAGTTCTTC. The gene calls are TRBV2 and TRBJ2-1, with TRBD2 matching over 15 bases. The CDR3 covers 16 residues. The trim removed 8 bases at V and 1 base at J, leaving 3 bases unmatched. Germline V gene lookup returns CDR1 SNHLY and CDR2 FYNNEI.

The chain employs TRBV7-9 and TRBJ2-1, with D possibly being TRBD2 (5 bases). Trimming cost V 5 bases and J 6 bases, with 14 bases left between them. CDR1 is SEHNR, CDR2 FQNEAQ, per germline (reference sequence). The CDR3 is made up of 14 amino acids. The CDR3 protein is CASSNSEAFNEQFF. CDR3 nucleotides: TGTGCCAGCAGCAACTCGGAGGCCTTCAATGAGCAGTTCTTC.

The rearrangement joins TRBV2 to TRBJ2-7; 12 positions agree with TRBD2. After removal of 4 bases from V and 2 bases from J, the junction contained 3 bases not matched to a gene. Germline values: CDR1 SNHLY, CDR2 FYNNEI. The CDR3 has 15 residues. CDR3 residues: CASSGTSGVPYEQYF. In DNA, the CDR3 is TGTGCCAGCAGTGGGACTAGCGGGGTACCCTACGAGCAGTACTTC.

The chain uses TRBV29-1 and TRBJ2-7; a possible D gene is TRBD2 (5 bases). Deletions cut 4 bases from V and 3 bases from J, with 16 bases between. The germline gives CDR1 SQVTM, CDR2 ANQGSEA. The CDR3 contains 14 residues. The CDR3 DNA reads as TGCAGCGTTGGACCATTGGACGGGGTCTACGAGCAGTACTTC. It specifies CSVGPLDGVYEQYF.

The rearrangement uses TRBV20-1 and TRBJ1-4, with TRBD1 as a possible D gene (6 bases). CDR1 is DFQATT, CDR2 SNEGSKA, per germline (reference sequence). There are 10 residues in the CDR3. The V and J ends lost 6 bases and 7 bases respectively, with 6 bases between them. CDR3 sequence: CSAGGEKLFF. The CDR3 DNA reads TGCAGTGCAGGGGGTGAAAAACTGTTTTTT.

This clone was seen a few times. This chain's CDR3 is CASRGQGTEKLFF. The CDR3 DNA reads TGCGCCAGCAGAGGACAGGGCACTGAAAAACTGTTTTTT. The rearrangement links TRBV4-3 to TRBJ1-4, with 8 bases matching TRBD1. Germline values: CDR1 LGHNA, CDR2 YSLEER. The junction had 4 bases not matched to a gene; V was cut back by 6 bases and J by 7 bases. This CDR3 is 13 amino acids long.

The rearrangement uses TRBV28 and TRBJ2-5, with unresolved D. The V gene lost 3 bases and the J gene lost 4 bases, with 9 bases spanning the gap. Germline values: CDR1 MDHEN, CDR2 SYDVKM. CDR3 length: 13 amino acids. The CDR3 DNA is TGTGCCAGCAGTTTCCCGACTCGAGAGACCCAGTACTTC. Encoded protein: CASSFPTRETQYF.

This clone was seen more than once but under ten times. The chain carries TRBV29-1 and TRBJ2-3; 7 positions match TRBD1. From germline, CDR1 is SQVTM and CDR2 ANQGSEA. V lost 4 bases to trimming and J lost 7 bases; unmatched junction nucleotides: 8. This CDR3 spans 13 amino acids. The CDR3 coding sequence is TGCAGCGTTGGTGTAGGGGGCATGAATACGCAGTATTTT. Translation: CSVGVGGMNTQYF.

A note on this clone: Other DNA sequences in the same sample also yield this CDR3. The chain employs TRBV5-6 and TRBJ1-2; 9 nucleotides agree with TRBD1. This CDR3 spans 13 amino acids. Germline values: CDR1 SGHDT, CDR2 YYEEEE. V was pared by 0 bases and J by 8 bases, with 2 bases of the junction left unmatched. The CDR3 coding sequence is TGTGCCAGCAGCTTGGGACAGGGGGACGGCTACACCTTC. It specifies CASSLGQGDGYTF. The whole variable domain, filled in from reference TRBV5-6 and TRBJ1-2, reads DAGVTQSPTHLIKTRGQQVTLRCSPKSGHDTVSWYQQALGQGPQFIFQYYEEEERQRGNFPDRFSGHQFPNYSSELNVNALLLGDSALYLCASSLGQGDGYTFGSGTRLTVV.

The V call is TRBV29-1, the J call TRBJ2-3; D remains unclear. The CDR3 extends over 13 amino acids. CDR1 and CDR2 from the germline V gene are SQVTM and ANQGSEA. Trimming shortened V by 4 bases and J by 0 bases, and 8 bases separated the two germline ends. Written as DNA, the CDR3 is TGCAGCGTTGTTGGAACTAGCACAGATACGCAGTATTTT. Translated: CSVVGTSTDTQYF.

This clone was counted between two and nine times. This chain connects TRBV6-4 to TRBJ1-1, with unresolved D. The CDR3 is made up of 13 amino acids. The V end was cut by 3 bases, the J end by 1 base, with 6 bases between. Germline values: CDR1 MRHNA, CDR2 SNTAGT. CDR3 in amino acids: CASSDQPNTEAFF. The CDR3 DNA sequence: TGTGCCAGCAGTGATCAGCCGAACACTGAAGCTTTCTTT.

As concerns this clone: Other DNA sequences in this specimen translate into the identical CDR3. The V call is TRBV29-1, the J call TRBJ1-5, with 7 nucleotides matching TRBD1. The trim removed 4 bases at V and 1 base at J, leaving 1 base unmatched. CDR1 is SQVTM, CDR2 ANQGSEA, per germline. CDR3 length: 13 residues. CDR3 sequence (DNA): TGCAGCGTTGGACAGGGCAGCAATCAGCCCCAGCATTTT. Amino acids: CSVGQGSNQPQHF. Full variable domain (rest looked up from reference TRBV29-1 and TRBJ1-5): SAVISQKPSRDICQRGTSLTIQCQVDSQVTMMFWYRQQPGQSLTLIATANQGSEATYESGFVIDKFPISRPNLTFSTLTVSNMSPEDSSIYLCSVGQGSNQPQHFGDGTRLSIL.

The sample holds a few counts of this clone. The J gene is TRBJ1-1, the V gene TRBV18; 7 nucleotides align to TRBD1. Germline CDR1 reads KGHSH; CDR2 reads LQKENI. This CDR3 contains 15 residues. Trimming at V came to 6 bases and at J to 2 bases, leaving 9 bases not matched to a gene. CDR3 nucleotide sequence: TGTGCCAGCTCTCCTGACAGGGTCTCCAACACTGAAGCTTTCTTT. This gives the protein CASSPDRVSNTEAFF.

In its sample, this clone was seen a few times. The chain carries TRBV7-2 and TRBJ2-1; no clear D. V was trimmed by 5 bases and J by 10 bases, leaving 12 bases between them. The CDR3 is 12 amino acids. Germline CDR1 SGHTA, CDR2 FQGNSA. The CDR3: CASSPQEGEQFF. The DNA of the CDR3 is TGTGCCAGCAGCCCCCAGGAAGGAGAGCAGTTCTTC.

This clone was counted a few times. The V and J genes are TRBV10-3 and TRBJ2-7; no firm D call. V shed 0 bases and J shed 2 bases, with 8 bases lying between them. There are 14 residues in the CDR3. CDR1 and CDR2 from the germline V gene are ENHRY and SYGVKD. The CDR3 here is CAISESTTPYEQYF. In DNA, the CDR3 is TGTGCCATCAGTGAGTCAACGACTCCCTACGAGCAGTACTTC.

This clone occurred a few times. The gene calls are TRBV29-1 and TRBJ2-6; D is possibly TRBD2 (5 bases). The germline gives CDR1 SQVTM, CDR2 ANQGSEA. There are 16 residues in the CDR3. The germline V and J ends were trimmed by 5 bases and 0 bases, with 14 bases remaining between them. CDR3 nucleotides: TGCAGCGTTCGTTTTGGACTTCGCTCTGGGGCCAACGTCCTGACTTTC. This encodes CSVRFGLRSGANVLTF.

The J gene is TRBJ1-5, the V gene TRBV7-2; D is unresolved. This CDR3 has 12 residues. Trimming cost V 4 bases and J 7 bases, with 8 bases left between them. From germline, CDR1 is SGHTA and CDR2 FQGNSA. The CDR3 loop is CASSSPGQPQHF. The DNA for the CDR3 is TGTGCCAGCAGCTCGCCAGGCCAGCCCCAGCATTTT.

This chain joins TRBV29-1 and TRBJ1-1; perhaps TRBD1 as D (6 bases). The CDR3 has 13 amino acids. Germline lookup yields CDR1 SQVTM and CDR2 ANQGSEA. V was clipped by 6 bases and J by 5 bases, with 16 bases between them. The CDR3 spells CSVNKGDRTEAFF. The CDR3 DNA reads as TGCAGCGTCAACAAGGGGGATAGAACTGAAGCTTTCTTT. Combining the CDR3 with reference TRBV29-1 and TRBJ1-1 gives the whole variable domain SAVISQKPSRDICQRGTSLTIQCQVDSQVTMMFWYRQQPGQSLTLIATANQGSEATYESGFVIDKFPISRPNLTFSTLTVSNMSPEDSSIYLCSVNKGDRTEAFFGQGTRLTVV.

V is TRBV28 and J is TRBJ2-3, with 7 bases that match TRBD2. This CDR3 spans 14 amino acids. Trimming cost V 9 bases and J 4 bases; bases outside gene matches: 10. Germline V gene data show CDR1 as MDHEN and CDR2 as SYDVKM. CDR3 amino acids: CASLRGGIPDTQYF. The CDR3 nucleotides are TGTGCCAGTTTAAGGGGAGGGATTCCAGATACGCAGTATTTT.

This clone was counted between two and nine times. The chain is built from TRBV29-1 and TRBJ2-5, with D unresolved. CDR3 length equals 11 residues. Germline assignment: CDR1 SQVTM and CDR2 ANQGSEA. Trimming pared 4 bases from V and 4 bases from J, leaving 7 bases between. The CDR3 DNA sequence: TGCAGCGTTGCCATTAGAGAGACCCAGTACTTC. This encodes CSVAIRETQYF.

The chain uses TRBV6-6 and TRBJ2-7, with D maybe TRBD1 (7 bases). This CDR3 is 14 amino acids long. Germline V lookup: CDR1 MNHNY, CDR2 SVGAGI (reference sequence). Trimming took off 4 bases at V and 2 bases at J, with 12 bases between the two ends. CDR3 residues: CASSSPGGTYEQYF. CDR3 DNA sequence: TGTGCCAGCAGTTCCCCAGGGGGGACCTACGAGCAGTACTTC.